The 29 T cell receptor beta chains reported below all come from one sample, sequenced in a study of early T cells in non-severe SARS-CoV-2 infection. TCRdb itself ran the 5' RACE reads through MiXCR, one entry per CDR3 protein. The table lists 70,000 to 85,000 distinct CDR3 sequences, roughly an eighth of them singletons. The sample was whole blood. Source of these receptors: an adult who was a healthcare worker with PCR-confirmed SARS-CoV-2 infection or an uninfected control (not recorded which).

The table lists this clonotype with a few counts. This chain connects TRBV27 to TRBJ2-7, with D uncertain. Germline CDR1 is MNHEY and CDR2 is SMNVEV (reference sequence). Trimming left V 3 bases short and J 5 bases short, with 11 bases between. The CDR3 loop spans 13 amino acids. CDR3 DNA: TGTGCCAGCAGTTTCTCTAGTCTCCACGAGCAGTACTTC. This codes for CASSFSSLHEQYF.

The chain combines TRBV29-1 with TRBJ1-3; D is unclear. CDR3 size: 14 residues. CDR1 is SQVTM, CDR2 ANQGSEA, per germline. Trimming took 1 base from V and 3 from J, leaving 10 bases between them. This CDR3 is CSVEAGKGGNTIYF. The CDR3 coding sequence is TGCAGCGTTGAAGCTGGGAAAGGTGGAAACACCATATATTTT.

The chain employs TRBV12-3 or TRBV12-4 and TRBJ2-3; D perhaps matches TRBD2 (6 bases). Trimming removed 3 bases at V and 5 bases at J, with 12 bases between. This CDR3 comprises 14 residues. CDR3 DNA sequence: TGTGCCAGCAGTTTTTCGGCGGAGGGAGATACGCAGTATTTT. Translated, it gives CASSFSAEGDTQYF.

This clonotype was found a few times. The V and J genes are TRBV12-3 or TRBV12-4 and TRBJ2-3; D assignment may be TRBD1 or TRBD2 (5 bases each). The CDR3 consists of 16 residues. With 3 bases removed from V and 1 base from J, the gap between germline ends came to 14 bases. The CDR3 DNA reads TGTGCCAGCAGTTTGTGGGGGAGCCCCGGCACAGATACGCAGTATTTT. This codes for CASSLWGSPGTDTQYF.

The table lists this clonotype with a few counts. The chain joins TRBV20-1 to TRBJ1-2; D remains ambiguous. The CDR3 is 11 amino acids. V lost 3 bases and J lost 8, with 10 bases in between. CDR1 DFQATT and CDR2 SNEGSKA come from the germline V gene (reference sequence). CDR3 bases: TGCAGTGCTAGTTACCTGGGGGGCTACACCTTC. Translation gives CSASYLGGYTF.

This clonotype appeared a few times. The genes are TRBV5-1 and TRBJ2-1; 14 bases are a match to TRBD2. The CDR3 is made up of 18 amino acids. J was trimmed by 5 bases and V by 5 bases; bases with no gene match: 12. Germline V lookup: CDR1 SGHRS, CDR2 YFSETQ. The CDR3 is CASRPGLAGVVGNNEQFF. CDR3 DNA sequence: TGCGCCAGCAGACCGGGACTAGCGGGAGTGGTAGGAAACAATGAGCAGTTCTTC.

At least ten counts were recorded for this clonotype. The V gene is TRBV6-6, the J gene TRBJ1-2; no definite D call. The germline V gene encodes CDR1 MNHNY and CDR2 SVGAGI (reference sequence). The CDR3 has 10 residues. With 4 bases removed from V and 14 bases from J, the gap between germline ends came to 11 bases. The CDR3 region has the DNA TGTGCCAGCAGTTCGACGGCCCAAACCTTC. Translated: CASSSTAQTF.

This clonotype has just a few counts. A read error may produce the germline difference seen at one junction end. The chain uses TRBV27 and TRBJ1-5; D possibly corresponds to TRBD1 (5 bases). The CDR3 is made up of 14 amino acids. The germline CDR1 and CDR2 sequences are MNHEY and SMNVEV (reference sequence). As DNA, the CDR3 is TGTGCCAGCGGTTTGGGTTGGGGGAATCAGCCCCAGCATTTT. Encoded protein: CASGLGWGNQPQHF.

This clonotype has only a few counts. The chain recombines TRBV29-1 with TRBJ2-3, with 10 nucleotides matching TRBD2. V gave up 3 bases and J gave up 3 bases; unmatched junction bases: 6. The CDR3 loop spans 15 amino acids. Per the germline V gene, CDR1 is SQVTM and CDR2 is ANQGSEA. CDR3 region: CSVDLLAGATDTQYF. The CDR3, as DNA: TGCAGCGTTGACCTCCTAGCGGGGGCAACAGATACGCAGTATTTT.

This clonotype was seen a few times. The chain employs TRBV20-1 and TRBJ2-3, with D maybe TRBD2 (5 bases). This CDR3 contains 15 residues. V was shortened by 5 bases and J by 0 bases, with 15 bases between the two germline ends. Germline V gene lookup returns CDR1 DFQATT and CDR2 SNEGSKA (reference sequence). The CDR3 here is CSAGRRLASTDTQYF. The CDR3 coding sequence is TGCAGTGCTGGGCGGCGCCTAGCTAGCACAGATACGCAGTATTTT.

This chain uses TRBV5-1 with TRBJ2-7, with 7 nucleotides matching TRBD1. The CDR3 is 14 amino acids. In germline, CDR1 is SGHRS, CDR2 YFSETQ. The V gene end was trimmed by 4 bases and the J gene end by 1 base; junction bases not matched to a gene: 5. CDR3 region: CASSAYRGSYEQYF. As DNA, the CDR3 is TGCGCCAGCAGCGCGTACAGGGGATCCTACGAGCAGTACTTC.

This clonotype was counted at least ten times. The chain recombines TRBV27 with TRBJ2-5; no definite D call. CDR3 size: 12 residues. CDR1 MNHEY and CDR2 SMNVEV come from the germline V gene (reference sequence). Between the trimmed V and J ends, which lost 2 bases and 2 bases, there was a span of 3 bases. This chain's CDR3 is CASSLRQETQYF. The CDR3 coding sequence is TGTGCCAGCAGTTTAAGGCAAGAGACCCAGTACTTC.

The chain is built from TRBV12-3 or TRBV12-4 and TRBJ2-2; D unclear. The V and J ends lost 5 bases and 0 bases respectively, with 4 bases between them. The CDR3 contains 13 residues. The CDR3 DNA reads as TGTGCCAGCAGTCGAACGAACACCGGGGAGCTGTTTTTT. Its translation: CASSRTNTGELFF.

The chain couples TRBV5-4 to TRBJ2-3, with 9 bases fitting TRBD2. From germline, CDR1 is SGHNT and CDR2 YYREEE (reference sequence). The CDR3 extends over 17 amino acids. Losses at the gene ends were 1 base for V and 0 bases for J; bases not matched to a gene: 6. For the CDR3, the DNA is TGTGCCAGCAGCTTGTCTAGCGGGACTACTAGCACAGATACGCAGTATTTT. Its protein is CASSLSSGTTSTDTQYF.

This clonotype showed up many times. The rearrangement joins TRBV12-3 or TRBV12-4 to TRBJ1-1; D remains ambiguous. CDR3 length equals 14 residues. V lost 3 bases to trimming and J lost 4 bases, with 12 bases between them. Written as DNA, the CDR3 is TGTGCCAGCAGTTTGTCACTGGATGCCACTGAAGCTTTCTTT. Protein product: CASSLSLDATEAFF.

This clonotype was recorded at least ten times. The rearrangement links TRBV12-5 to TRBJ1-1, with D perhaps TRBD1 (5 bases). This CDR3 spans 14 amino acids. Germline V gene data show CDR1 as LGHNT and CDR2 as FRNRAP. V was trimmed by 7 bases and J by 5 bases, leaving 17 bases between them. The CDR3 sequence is CASARQSVWTEAFF. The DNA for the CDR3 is TGTGCTAGTGCCAGACAGTCGGTGTGGACTGAAGCTTTCTTT.

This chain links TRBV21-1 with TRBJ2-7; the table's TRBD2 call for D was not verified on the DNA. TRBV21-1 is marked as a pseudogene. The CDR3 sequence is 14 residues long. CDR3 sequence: CASSILPNPCEQYF. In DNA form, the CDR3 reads TGTGCCAGCAGCATACTCCCTAACCCTTGCGAGCAGTACTTC.

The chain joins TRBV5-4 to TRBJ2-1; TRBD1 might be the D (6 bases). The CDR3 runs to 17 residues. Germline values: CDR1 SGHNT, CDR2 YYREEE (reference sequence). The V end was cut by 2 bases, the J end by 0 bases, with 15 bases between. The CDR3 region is CASSFTLGASSYNEQFF. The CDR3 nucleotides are TGTGCCAGCAGCTTTACGTTGGGGGCGAGCTCCTACAATGAGCAGTTCTTC.

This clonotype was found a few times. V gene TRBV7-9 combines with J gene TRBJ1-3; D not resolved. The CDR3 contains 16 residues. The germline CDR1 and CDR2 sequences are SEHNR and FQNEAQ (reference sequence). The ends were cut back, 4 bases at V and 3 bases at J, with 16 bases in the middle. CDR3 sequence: CASSSLGGTHGNTIYF. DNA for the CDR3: TGTGCCAGCAGCTCCCTAGGAGGTACTCATGGAAACACCATATATTTT.

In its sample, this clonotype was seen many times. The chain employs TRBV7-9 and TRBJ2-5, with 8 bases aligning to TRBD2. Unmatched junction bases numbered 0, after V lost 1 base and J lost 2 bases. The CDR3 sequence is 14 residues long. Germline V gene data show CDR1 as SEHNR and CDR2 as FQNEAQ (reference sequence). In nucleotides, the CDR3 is TGTGCCAGCAGCTTAGGACTAGCGCAAGAGACCCAGTACTTC. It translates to CASSLGLAQETQYF. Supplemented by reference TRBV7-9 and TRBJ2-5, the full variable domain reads DTGVSQNPRHKITKRGQNVTFRCDPISEHNRLYWYRQTLGQGPEFLTYFQNEAQLEKSRLLSDRFSAERPKGSFSTLEIQRTEQGDSAMYLCASSLGLAQETQYFGPGTRLLVL.

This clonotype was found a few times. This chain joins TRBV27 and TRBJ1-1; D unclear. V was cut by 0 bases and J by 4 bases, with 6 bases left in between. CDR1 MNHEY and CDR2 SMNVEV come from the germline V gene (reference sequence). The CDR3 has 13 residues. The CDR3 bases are TGTGCCAGCAGTTTATCTCGGCCCACTGAAGCTTTCTTT. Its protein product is CASSLSRPTEAFF.

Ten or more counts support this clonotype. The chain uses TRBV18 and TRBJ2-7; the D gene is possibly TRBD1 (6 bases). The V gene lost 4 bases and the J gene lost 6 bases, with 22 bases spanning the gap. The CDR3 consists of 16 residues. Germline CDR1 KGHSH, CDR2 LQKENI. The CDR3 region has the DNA TGTGCCAGCTCACTAGCAAATAGGGGGATTCGGAGCGAGCAGTACTTC. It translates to CASSLANRGIRSEQYF. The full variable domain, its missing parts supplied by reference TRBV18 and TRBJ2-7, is NAGVMQNPRHLVRRRGQEARLRCSPMKGHSHVYWYRQLPEEGLKFMVYLQKENIIDESGMPKERFSAEFPKEGPSILRIQQVVRGDSAAYFCASSLANRGIRSEQYFGPGTRLTVT.

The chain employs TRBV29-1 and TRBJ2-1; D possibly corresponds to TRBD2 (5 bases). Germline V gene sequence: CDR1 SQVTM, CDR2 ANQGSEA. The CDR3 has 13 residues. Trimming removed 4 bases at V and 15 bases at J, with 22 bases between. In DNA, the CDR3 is TGCAGCGTTGTTCTTCTCGGAGACTCTGGAGGGTTCTTC. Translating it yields CSVVLLGDSGGFF.

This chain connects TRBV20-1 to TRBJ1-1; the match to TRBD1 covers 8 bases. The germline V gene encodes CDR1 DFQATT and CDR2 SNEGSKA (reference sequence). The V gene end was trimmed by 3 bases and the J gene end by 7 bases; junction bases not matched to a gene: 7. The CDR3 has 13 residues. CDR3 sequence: CSARKGQVGEAFF. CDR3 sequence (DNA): TGCAGTGCTAGGAAGGGACAGGTCGGTGAAGCTTTCTTT.

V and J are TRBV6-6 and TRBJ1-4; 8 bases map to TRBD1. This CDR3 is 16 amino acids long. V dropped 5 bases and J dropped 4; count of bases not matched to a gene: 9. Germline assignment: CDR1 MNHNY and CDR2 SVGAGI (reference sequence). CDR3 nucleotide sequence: TGTGCCAGCAGTCCCCAACGGACAGGGTTTAATGAAAAACTGTTTTTT. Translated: CASSPQRTGFNEKLFF.

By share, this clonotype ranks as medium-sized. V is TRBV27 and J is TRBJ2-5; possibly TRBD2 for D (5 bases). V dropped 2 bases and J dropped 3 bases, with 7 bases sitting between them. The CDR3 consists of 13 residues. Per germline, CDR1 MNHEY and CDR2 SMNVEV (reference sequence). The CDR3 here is CASSLMGEETQYF. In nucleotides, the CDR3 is TGTGCCAGCAGTTTAATGGGAGAAGAGACCCAGTACTTC.

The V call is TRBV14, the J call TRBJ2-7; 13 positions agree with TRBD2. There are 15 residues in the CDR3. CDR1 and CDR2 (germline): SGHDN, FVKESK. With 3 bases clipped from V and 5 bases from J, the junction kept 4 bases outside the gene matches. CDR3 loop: CASSHGLAGVHEQYF. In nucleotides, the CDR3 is TGTGCCAGCAGCCATGGACTAGCGGGAGTTCACGAGCAGTACTTC.

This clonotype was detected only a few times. The CDR3 spells CASSEAELLRGEQYF. CDR3 coding DNA: TGTGCCAGCAGTGAAGCGGAACTCCTCCGGGGGGAGCAGTACTTC. The genes are TRBV2 and TRBJ2-7, with D possibly being TRBD2 (6 bases). CDR1 is SNHLY, CDR2 FYNNEI, per germline. V was clipped by 0 bases and J by 7 bases, with 16 bases between them. CDR3 size: 15 residues.

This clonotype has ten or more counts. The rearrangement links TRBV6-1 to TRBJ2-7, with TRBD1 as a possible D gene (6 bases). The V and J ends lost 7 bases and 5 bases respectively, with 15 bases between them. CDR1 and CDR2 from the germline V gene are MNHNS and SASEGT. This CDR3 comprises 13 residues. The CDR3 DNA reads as TGTGCCAGCATGGGTACAGGGATGAACGAGCAGTACTTC. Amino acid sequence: CASMGTGMNEQYF.